This T cell receptor beta chain was recovered during a study of T cells in Graves' hyperthyroidism and ophthalmopathy. Across the study: Pretreatment peripheral blood was obtained at initial diagnosis. Findings and caveats of the study: It was a median 6.5 months before onset that the model predicted ophthalmopathy.

TCR beta CDR3 regions were amplified from RNA transcripts. During a first-round RT-PCR of the TCR CDR3, the HTBI primer set was used. MiXCR, applied by TCRdb to the multiplex PCR reads, yields one record per CDR3 protein. The sample shows hundreds of thousands of distinct CDR3 sequences, around 13% of them seen only once. This CDR3 region has 14 residues. CDR1 is SGHTA and CDR2 is FQGNSA in the germline V gene. V lost 2 bases and J 5 bases, leaving 10 bases between the germline ends. This clonotype has ten or more counts. Its antigen is not identified. V gene TRBV7-2 combines with J gene TRBJ2-1, with D possibly called TRBD1 or TRBD2 (5 bases each). The sequence came from a young woman with Graves' hyperthyroidism. Material: blood. The CDR3 sequence is CASSLMGPHNEQFF. CDR3 in DNA: TGTGCCAGCAGCTTAATGGGACCACACAATGAGCAGTTCTTC.